These 7 T cell receptor beta chains came from one sample sequenced in a study of blood T cell repertoires in COVID-19. Measured with immunoSEQ multiplex PCR; TCRdb has only the in-frame clones, and not every one. The sample lists some 90,000 clones, approximately 70% occurring once. The sequenced sample consisted of peripheral blood. These receptors were collected from a woman in her fifties or sixties in a cohort sampled during active or convalescent COVID-19.

The chain recombines TRBV2 with TRBJ1-6; D possibly corresponds to TRBD1 (5 bases). The germline V and J ends were trimmed by 6 bases and 0 bases, with 9 bases remaining between them. This CDR3 contains 15 residues. Germline V gives CDR1 SNHLY, CDR2 FYNNEI. As DNA, the CDR3 is TGTGCCAGCAGGGAGGGGAGCTCCTATAATTCACCCCTCCACTTT. Its translation: CASREGSSYNSPLHF.

This CDR3 is CASSQEWGGFHEQFF. CDR3 nucleotides: TGTGCCAGCAGCCAAGAATGGGGGGGGTTCCATGAGCAGTTCTTC. This chain connects TRBV3-1 (or the pseudogene TRBV3-2) to TRBJ2-1; 7 bases line up with TRBD2. The CDR3 covers 15 residues. From germline, CDR1 is LGHDT and CDR2 YNNKEL (reference sequence). With V trimmed by 0 bases and J by 8 bases, 7 bases remained unmatched.

The rearrangement links TRBV6-5 to TRBJ1-6, with 10 positions matching TRBD1. The germline CDR1 and CDR2 sequences are MNHEY and SVGAGI. This CDR3 spans 14 amino acids. Losses at the gene ends were 4 bases for V and 15 bases for J; bases not matched to a gene: 9. The CDR3 sequence: CASSSHRDRGSLHF. The CDR3 DNA reads TGTGCCAGCAGTTCCCACCGGGACAGGGGCAGCCTCCACTTT.

The chain has TRBV7-3 and TRBJ1-1; 12 bases are shared with TRBD1. This CDR3 comprises 17 residues. The germline V gene has CDR1 SGHTA and CDR2 FQGTGA. Unmatched junction bases numbered 7, after V lost 0 bases and J lost 5 bases. The CDR3 here is CASSLTGGTGGMTEAFF. The DNA of the CDR3 is TGTGCCAGCAGCTTAACGGGCGGGACAGGGGGCATGACTGAAGCTTTCTTT.

This sequence joins TRBV6-1 and TRBJ1-5; maybe TRBD1 (5 bases). The CDR3 runs to 14 residues. Germline lookup yields CDR1 MNHNS and CDR2 SASEGT. V dropped 2 bases and J dropped 5 bases, with 10 bases sitting between them. The CDR3 loop reads CASSEPLGHQPQHF. The CDR3 DNA follows: TGTGCCAGCAGTGAACCTCTGGGGCATCAGCCCCAGCATTTT.

This chain uses TRBV9 with TRBJ2-3; possible D gene TRBD2, 5 bases. Deletions cut 0 bases from V and 4 bases from J, with 9 bases between. There are 14 residues in the CDR3. Germline-derived CDR1 and CDR2 are SGDLS and YYNGEE. The CDR3 DNA follows: TGTGCCAGCAGCGTAGAGGAGGTCGCAGATACGCAGTATTTT. This encodes CASSVEEVADTQYF.

V usage is TRBV5-1 and J usage is TRBJ1-4; D is possibly TRBD1 (6 bases). The CDR3 extends over 17 amino acids. Per the germline V gene, CDR1 is SGHRS and CDR2 is YFSETQ. Trimming cost V 3 bases and J 0 bases, with 15 bases left between them. DNA of the CDR3: TGCGCCAGCAGCTGGCAGGGGTCGGCCTCAACTAATGAAAAACTGTTTTTT. Translation gives CASSWQGSASTNEKLFF.